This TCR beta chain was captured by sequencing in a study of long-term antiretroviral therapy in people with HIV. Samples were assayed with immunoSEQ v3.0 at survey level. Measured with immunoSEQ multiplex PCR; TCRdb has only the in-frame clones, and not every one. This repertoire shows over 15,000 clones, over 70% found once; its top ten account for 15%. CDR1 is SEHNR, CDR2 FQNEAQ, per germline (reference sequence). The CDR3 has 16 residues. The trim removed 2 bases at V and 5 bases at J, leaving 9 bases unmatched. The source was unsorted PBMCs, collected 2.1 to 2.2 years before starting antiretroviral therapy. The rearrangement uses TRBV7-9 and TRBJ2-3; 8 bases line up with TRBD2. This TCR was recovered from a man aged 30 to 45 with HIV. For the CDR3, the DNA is TGTGCCAGCAGCTTACGGCGGGGACTAGACGGAGATACGCAGTATTTT. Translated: CASSLRRGLDGDTQYF.